Sequencing of this T cell receptor beta chain was carried out in a study of T cell responses to AZD1222 COVID-19 vaccine (dated by TCRdb to about 2021). Context from the whole study: AZD1222 recipients whose second dose came at about 4 weeks and those whose second dose came at about 12 weeks were combined into one group, since spike-specific TCR depth and breadth did not differ between the two schedules. A total of just over 230 trial participants underwent TCR sequencing, of whom approximately 210 received two doses of AZD1222 and some 25 received two doses of the MenACWY control vaccine. Trial participants were enrolled into age subgroups of 18-55, 56-69 and 70-plus years, which contained about 150, 28 and 57 TCR-sequenced participants, respectively. Beyond this particular receptor, the publication reports: Because no samples from the day 14 peak response were available, repertoires could be characterized only after the peak T cell response. Conclusions about previously exposed vaccinees were limited because only six or seven AZD1222 recipients were SARS-CoV-2 seropositive at baseline. The whole spike protein was spanned by vaccine-associated CD4 TCRs, and dominant responses were seen in regions 160-218 and 743-854. Reportedly, close to half of the unique spike-specific TCRs recognized epitopes lying outside the regions that are mutated in the B.1.351 and B.1.1.7 variants. Participants were mostly white British and included more females than males, and it was suggested by the authors that clonal diversity may have been underestimated. In the small 56-69-year group, the increase in depth fell short of significance, most likely because of low power. After two AZD1222 doses, both the breadth and the depth of spike-specific TCRs were significantly higher than at day 0 and than in MenACWY recipients.

Comment on this clone: Its antigen has not been determined. Base qualities are not provided; no much larger clone lies one nucleotide away.

The CDR3 regions of human TCRbeta chains were analyzed by immunosequencing. Regarding the original processing steps: TCRs in the repertoires were compared against a reference library of SARS-CoV-2-specific TCRs that had been generated with the MIRA antigen-specificity platform. Breadth was defined as the fraction of unique TCRs that were SARS-CoV-2-associated. Depth was defined as the fraction of total T cells that were SARS-CoV-2-associated. Each spike-specific TCR was assigned to its reactive spike region and to a CD4 or CD8 class using the MIRA data. Log10-transformed breadth and depth values were compared by one-way ANOVA with Sidak's multiple comparisons tests. TCRdb provides this immuneACCESS table in a form limited to in-frame rearrangements. Some clones are lacking; in checked studies, under half of them reflect an unresolved V gene, and why the rest are absent is not known. The V and J calls and clone size come from that table; D and trimming were worked out from the DNA. For this sample there are 150,000 to 200,000 clones; 85% to 95% appear just once. The top ten constitute around 4% of the sample.

The CDR3 has 11 amino acids, counting the end cysteine and phenylalanine. CDR3 DNA is the only sequence kept; it has 33 bases, read in frame from the first base. Sequences LGHDT (CDR1) and YNNKEL (CDR2) are obtained from the germline V gene (reference sequence). V loses 2 bases of germline sequence and J loses 6 bases, and the interval between the two ends is 4 bases. According to the study, the label for this sample's time point signals: baseline before first vaccination. Samples from vaccinated people were obtained from the UK trials COV001 and COV002, which included a single-blind randomized controlled phase 2/3 trial of AZD1222 (ChAdOx1 nCoV-19) in healthy adults. Trial participant PBMC samples were collected at day 0 and day 28 after the second dose for TCRbeta chain sequencing.

Rearrangement joined TRBV3-1 (or the pseudogene TRBV3-2) to TRBJ1-2; no D gene call is confident. The clonotype originates from an adult in good health. The starting material was peripheral blood, obtained on day 0 of AZD1222 vaccination. The nucleotide sequence reads as follows: TGTGCCAGCAGCCAAATTAATGGCTACACCTTC. Its translation reads: CASSQINGYTF.